This paragraph reports one TCR beta chain. Its specificity is not known. This CDR3 is 14 amino acids long. CDR1 and CDR2 from the germline V gene are MDHEN and SYDVKM. The V gene lost 3 bases and the J gene lost 5 bases, with 14 bases spanning the gap. TCRdb's table, derived via immunoSEQ multiplex PCR, lists solely in-frame clones and lacks some. The sample carries tens of thousands of clones, under 85% recorded once. This sample stems from a study of CD4 T cells in relation to SARS-CoV-2 and coronaviruses. Background on the study: The HLA restriction of the shared crossreactive spike epitopes was mapped.

The unexposed donors gave CD4+ T cells in 2011-2018, prior to COVID-19. The cells were cultured for about 10 days before CD4+ T cells were isolated. On days 3 and 7, cultures got half fresh IL-2 medium. Findings and limits, study-wide: Pre-pandemic and post-infection samples never came from the same donor.

Sequencing used CD4+ T cells from PBMCs, cultured in vitro. This TCR derives from a human donor in good health. The chain carries TRBV28 and TRBJ2-7; no definite D call. CDR3: CASSFPLGRDEQYF. The CDR3, as DNA: TGTGCCAGCAGTTTCCCCCTAGGACGCGACGAGCAGTACTTC.